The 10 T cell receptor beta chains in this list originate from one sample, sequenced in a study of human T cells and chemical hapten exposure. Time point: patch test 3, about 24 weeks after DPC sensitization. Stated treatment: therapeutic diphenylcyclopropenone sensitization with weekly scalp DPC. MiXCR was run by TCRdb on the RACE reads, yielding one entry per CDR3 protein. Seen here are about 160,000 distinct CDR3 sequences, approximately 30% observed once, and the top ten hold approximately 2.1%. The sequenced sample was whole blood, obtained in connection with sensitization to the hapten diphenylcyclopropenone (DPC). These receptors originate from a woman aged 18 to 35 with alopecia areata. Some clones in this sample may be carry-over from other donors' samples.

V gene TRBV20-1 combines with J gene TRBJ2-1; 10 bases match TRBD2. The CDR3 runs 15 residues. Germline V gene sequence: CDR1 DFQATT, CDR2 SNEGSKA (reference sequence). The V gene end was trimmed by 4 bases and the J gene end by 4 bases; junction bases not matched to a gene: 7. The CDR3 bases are TGCAGTGCTAACAGCGGGGGGGCCGGGTACAATGAGCAGTTCTTC. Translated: CSANSGGAGYNEQFF.

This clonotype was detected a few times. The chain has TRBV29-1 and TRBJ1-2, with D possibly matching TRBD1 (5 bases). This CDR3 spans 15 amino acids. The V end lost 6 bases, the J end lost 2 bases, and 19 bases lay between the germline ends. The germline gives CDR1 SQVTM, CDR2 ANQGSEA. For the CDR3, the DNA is TGCAGCGTACCCCTTCGAGGGAGGGGCAACTATGGCTACACCTTC. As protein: CSVPLRGRGNYGYTF.

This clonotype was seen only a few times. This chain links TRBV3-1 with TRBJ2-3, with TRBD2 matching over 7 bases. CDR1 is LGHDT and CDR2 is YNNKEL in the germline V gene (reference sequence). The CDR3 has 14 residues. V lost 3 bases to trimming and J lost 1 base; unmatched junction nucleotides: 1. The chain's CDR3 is CASSQSGGTDTQYF. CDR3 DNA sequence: TGTGCCAGCAGCCAGAGCGGGGGCACAGATACGCAGTATTTT.

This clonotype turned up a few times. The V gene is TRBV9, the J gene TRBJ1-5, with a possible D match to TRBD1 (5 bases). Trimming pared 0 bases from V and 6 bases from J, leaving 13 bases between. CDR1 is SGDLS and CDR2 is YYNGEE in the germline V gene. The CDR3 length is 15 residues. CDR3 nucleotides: TGTGCCAGCAGCGTAGATGGAGGGGAGGGTCAGCCCCAGCATTTT. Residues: CASSVDGGEGQPQHF.

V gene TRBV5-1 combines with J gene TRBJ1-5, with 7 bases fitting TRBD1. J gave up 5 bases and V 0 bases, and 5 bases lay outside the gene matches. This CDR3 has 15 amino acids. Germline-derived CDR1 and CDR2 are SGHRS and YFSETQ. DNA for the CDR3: TGCGCCAGCAGCTTGGGGGGACAGTCATATCAGCCCCAGCATTTT. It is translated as CASSLGGQSYQPQHF.

In nucleotides, the CDR3 is TGCAGCGTTCAGCGGGAAGTTACGCAGTATTTT. It specifies CSVQREVTQYF. The gene calls are TRBV29-1 and TRBJ2-3, with 7 bases identical to TRBD2. In germline, CDR1 is SQVTM, CDR2 ANQGSEA. The V segment lost 5 bases and the J segment 8 bases; nucleotides outside the gene matches: 4. The CDR3 is 11 amino acids.

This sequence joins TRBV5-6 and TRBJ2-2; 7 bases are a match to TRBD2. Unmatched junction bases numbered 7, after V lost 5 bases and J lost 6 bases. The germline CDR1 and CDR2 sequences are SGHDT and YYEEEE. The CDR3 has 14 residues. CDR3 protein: CASSWDYGAGELFF. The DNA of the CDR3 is TGTGCCAGCAGTTGGGACTACGGGGCCGGGGAGCTGTTTTTT.

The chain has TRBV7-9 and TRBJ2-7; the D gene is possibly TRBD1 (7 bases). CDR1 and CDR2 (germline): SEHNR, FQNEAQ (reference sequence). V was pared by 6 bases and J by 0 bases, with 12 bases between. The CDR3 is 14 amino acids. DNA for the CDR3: TGTGCCAGCAGGGAGGGACAGAGCTCCTACGAGCAGTACTTC. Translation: CASREGQSSYEQYF.

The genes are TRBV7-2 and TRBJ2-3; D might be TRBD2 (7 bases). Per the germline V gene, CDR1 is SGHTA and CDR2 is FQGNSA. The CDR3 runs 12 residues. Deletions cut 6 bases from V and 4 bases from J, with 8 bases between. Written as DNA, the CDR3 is TGTGCCAGCAGGGGGGGGCCAGATACGCAGTATTTT. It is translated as CASRGGPDTQYF. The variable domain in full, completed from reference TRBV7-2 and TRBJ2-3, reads GAGVSQSPSNKVTEKGKDVELRCDPISGHTALYWYRQSLGQGLEFLIYFQGNSAPDKSGLPSDRFSAERTGGSVSTLTIQRTQQEDSAVYLCASRGGPDTQYFGPGTRLTVL.

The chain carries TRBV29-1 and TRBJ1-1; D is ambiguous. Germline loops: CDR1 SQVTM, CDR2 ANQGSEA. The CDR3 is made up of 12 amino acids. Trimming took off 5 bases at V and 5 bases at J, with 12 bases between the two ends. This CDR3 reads CSVRAQGTEAFF. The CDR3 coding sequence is TGCAGCGTTCGAGCCCAAGGGACTGAAGCTTTCTTT.